These T cell receptor beta chains were read from a single sample in a study of cytomegalovirus exposure and HLA in healthy donors. TCRdb keeps only in-frame clones here, not all; method: immunoSEQ multiplex PCR. Among about 200,000 clones listed, 70% to 85% were seen once. The sequencing sample was made of PBMCs. These receptors all stem from a man aged 45 to 65 in good health and CMV-seronegative. The CDR3 runs from the conserved cysteine through the conserved F or W. The D gene is left open where the match is weak. Only some rows state a clone size, as once, few, many or a class for expanded clones.

clone size	V gene	D gene	J gene	CDR3 DNA	CDR3 protein
.	TRBV14	.	TRBJ1-3	TGTGCCAGCAGCCAAGGTTTATCCTTCTCTGGAAACACCATATATTTT	CASSQGLSFSGNTIYF
.	TRBV28	.	TRBJ1-2	TGTGCCAGCAGTTTGAGGAACGTCTATGGCTACACCTTC	CASSLRNVYGYTF
.	TRBV11-2	.	TRBJ1-2	TGTGCCAGCACTTCATTACTCGAATCCTACTATGGCTACACCTTC	CASTSLLESYYGYTF
.	TRBV29-1	TRBD2	TRBJ2-7	TGCAGCGTGACCGGGACTAGCGGGAGCTCCTACGAGCAGTACTTC	CSVTGTSGSSYEQYF
.	TRBV27	.	TRBJ2-7	TGTGCCAGCAGTCCAAGACCAGGGGTTACCTACGAGCAGTACTTC	CASSPRPGVTYEQYF
.	TRBV9	TRBD1	TRBJ2-3	TGTGCCAGCAGCAAAGGGACAGGGGAAAAGACAGATACGCAGTATTTT	CASSKGTGEKTDTQYF
.	TRBV11-2	.	TRBJ2-5	TGTGCCAGCAGCTCAAGACGTCATGGGGCGGAGACCCAGTACTTC	CASSSRRHGAETQYF
.	TRBV6-5	.	TRBJ1-2	TGTGCCAGCAGCCAAACGACACAACTCTATGGCTACACCTTC	CASSQTTQLYGYTF
once	TRBV6-5	.	TRBJ1-2	TGTGCCAGCAGTTACTCGAGGTTAGCTAACTATGGCTACACCTTC	CASSYSRLANYGYTF
.	TRBV11-2	.	TRBJ1-1	TGTGCCAGCAGCTTTAGGAGACGTCATGAAGCTTTCTTT	CASSFRRRHEAFF
.	TRBV6-5	.	TRBJ2-7	TGTGCCAGCAGTTACTCGGGAGTGAACTCCTACGAGCAGTACTTC	CASSYSGVNSYEQYF
.	TRBV19	.	TRBJ1-4	TGTGCCAGTAGTGCTTTGAGTGCAACTAATGAAAAACTGTTTTTT	CASSALSATNEKLFF
.	TRBV27	TRBD2	TRBJ2-5	TGTGCCAGCAGACCCGTCGAGGCGGGAGTCAAAGAGACCCAGTACTTC	CASRPVEAGVKETQYF
.	TRBV5-4	.	TRBJ2-3	TGTGCCAGCAGCTCTAGCGACCGCACAGATACGCAGTATTTT	CASSSSDRTDTQYF
few	TRBV27	TRBD2	TRBJ2-3	TGTGCCAGCAGGGAGAGAATAGGGGAGGGCCCCACAGATACGCAGTATTTT	CASRERIGEGPTDTQYF
.	TRBV12-5	TRBD2	TRBJ2-1	TGTGCTAGTGGTTTGATTCTGCCGGGACTAGCGACGTACAATGAGCAGTTCTTC	CASGLILPGLATYNEQFF
.	TRBV19	TRBD2	TRBJ2-2	TGTGCCAGTAGTTCCCCCAGCGGGGCAGGCACCGGGGAGCTGTTTTTT	CASSSPSGAGTGELFF
.	TRBV15	TRBD2	TRBJ2-1	TGTGCCACCAGCAAAGGACTAGCGGGAGACAATGAGCAGTTCTTC	CATSKGLAGDNEQFF
.	TRBV18	.	TRBJ2-3	TGTGCCAGCTCATCAGGGAACACAGATACGCAGTATTTT	CASSSGNTDTQYF
.	TRBV28	TRBD1	TRBJ1-5	TGTGCCAGCAGTTTAAACGTCAGGGGGCGTCAGCCCCAGCATTTT	CASSLNVRGRQPQHF
.	TRBV27	.	TRBJ1-5	TGTGCCAGCAGTTTCGCGTCCATCGGTCAGCCCCAGCATTTT	CASSFASIGQPQHF
once	TRBV2	TRBD1	TRBJ1-5	TGTGCCAGCAGGCAGGGGGTAAGGCAGCCCCAGCATTTT	CASRQGVRQPQHF
.	TRBV18	TRBD2	TRBJ2-3	TGTGCCAGCTCACCTGGCGGGAGTCGGACAGATACGCAGTATTTT	CASSPGGSRTDTQYF
.	TRBV6-1	.	TRBJ2-5	TGTGCCAGCAGTGAAGCCAGTGGCCCTCAAGAGACCCAGTACTTC	CASSEASGPQETQYF
few	TRBV5-1	TRBD1	TRBJ2-7	TGCGCCAGCAGCTTGGGCGGGACAGGGTACTACGAGCAGTACTTC	CASSLGGTGYYEQYF
once	TRBV29-1	TRBD1	TRBJ2-7	TGCAGCGGTCGGGACAGGGTGAGCGAGCAGTACTTC	CSGRDRVSEQYF
.	TRBV5-1	.	TRBJ2-1	TGCGCCAGCAGCTTTACCGGGGGGCGCGATGAGCAGTTCTTC	CASSFTGGRDEQFF
.	TRBV28	TRBD2	TRBJ2-5	TGTGCCAGCAGTGCGACTAGCGGCGACCTCTCCCGAGAGACCCAGTACTTC	CASSATSGDLSRETQYF
.	TRBV5-1	TRBD2	TRBJ2-5	TGCGCCAGCAGCGGACTAGGAGCGGGGGGGGGAACAAAAACCGGGGAGACCCAGTACTTC	CASSGLGAGGGTKTGETQYF
.	TRBV5-6	.	TRBJ1-1	TGTGCCAGCAGCTTAGGACAGATCACTGAAGCTTTCTTT	CASSLGQITEAFF
.	TRBV2	TRBD1	TRBJ1-1	TGTGCCAGCAGGGGGACAGGGGGAACTGAAGCTTTCTTT	CASRGTGGTEAFF
.	TRBV7-8	.	TRBJ2-7	TGTGCCAGCAGCTTAAGACCAGGGGCCGAGCAGTACTTC	CASSLRPGAEQYF
.	TRBV28	TRBD1	TRBJ1-2	TGTGCCAGCAGTCGTGGGACAGGGGAGGAGTGGGGCCCTAACTATGGCTACACCTTC	CASSRGTGEEWGPNYGYTF
.	TRBV5-1	TRBD1	TRBJ1-1	TGCGCCAGCAGCTCTTACAGGGGCGGCACTGAAGCTTTCTTT	CASSSYRGGTEAFF
.	TRBV19	.	TRBJ2-3	TGTGCCACCCTCAGTCGGGACACTCTCACAGATACGCAGTATTTT	CATLSRDTLTDTQYF
.	TRBV4-1	TRBD1	TRBJ1-4	TGCGCCAGCAGCTATACCGGGACAGCCCAAAAACTGTTTTTT	CASSYTGTAQKLFF
few	TRBV4-1	TRBD1	TRBJ2-7	TGCGCCAGCAGCCAAAGGCAGGGGGCATCCGAGCAGTACTTC	CASSQRQGASEQYF
.	TRBV19	TRBD2	TRBJ2-6	TGTGCCAGTAGTCTAGCGGAGTACCCATTCTCTGGGGCCAACGTCCTGACTTTC	CASSLAEYPFSGANVLTF
once	TRBV30	.	TRBJ2-2	TGTGCCTGGAGATCAGGGGTGAACACCGGGGAGCTGTTTTTT	CAWRSGVNTGELFF
.	TRBV30	TRBD1	TRBJ1-5	TGTGCCTGGAGCGACAGGGGGCGCGTGGGTCAGCCCCAGCATTTT	CAWSDRGRVGQPQHF
.	TRBV27	.	TRBJ2-7	TGTGCCAGCATGAGATCCTCCTACGAGCAGTACTTC	CASMRSSYEQYF
once	TRBV7-9	TRBD2	TRBJ2-2	TGTTCCAGCAGCTTAGCAGGGACTATCCACGGGGAGCTGTTTTTT	CSSSLAGTIHGELFF
.	TRBV2	.	TRBJ1-5	TGTGCCAGCAGTGAAGATATCAATCAGCCCCAGCATTTT	CASSEDINQPQHF
few	TRBV7-2	TRBD2	TRBJ2-5	TGTGCCAGCAGCTTAGAACTAGCGGGAGCCAAGACCCAGTACTTC	CASSLELAGAKTQYF
.	TRBV19	.	TRBJ2-2	TGTGCCAGTAGTATAGGGGGGCTGAACACCGGGGAGCTGTTTTTT	CASSIGGLNTGELFF
.	TRBV27	TRBD1	TRBJ2-7	TGTGCCAGCAGTTTTGGGGACAGGACCTACGAGCAATACTTC	CASSFGDRTYEQYF
.	TRBV27	.	TRBJ2-7	TGTGCCAGCAGTTTAGAGAGGGCTTACGAGCAGTACTTC	CASSLERAYEQYF
few	TRBV2	.	TRBJ1-5	TGTGCCAGCACCCCTAGGGGTGATAGCAATCAGCCCCAGCATTTT	CASTPRGDSNQPQHF
few	TRBV6-6	.	TRBJ1-2	TGTGCCAGCAGTTACTCGCTTCGGACAGGCTACACCTTC	CASSYSLRTGYTF
.	TRBV5-1	.	TRBJ2-1	TGCGCCAGCAGCTTCGAGGGAGGCTCAAACAATGAGCAGTTCTTC	CASSFEGGSNNEQFF
.	TRBV27	.	TRBJ1-4	TGTGCCAGCAGCCCCGGGGGTTGGTACCCTTCCCTTAGTGAAAAACTGTTTTTT	CASSPGGWYPSLSEKLFF
few	TRBV5-4	.	TRBJ2-6	TGTGCCAGCAGCCCCGGGGAACGCTCTGGGGCCAACGTCCTGACTTTC	CASSPGERSGANVLTF
.	TRBV4-1	.	TRBJ1-4	TGCGCCAGCAGCGGCCGCCCTCTGCTTAATGAAAAACTGTTTTTT	CASSGRPLLNEKLFF
.	TRBV28	TRBD2	TRBJ2-7	TGTGCCAGCAGCCTATGGGGGGGTAGCGGGAGAGGGACCTACGAGCAGTACTTC	CASSLWGGSGRGTYEQYF
.	TRBV27	TRBD1	TRBJ1-5	TGTGCCAGCAGTTTATTCAGGGGGCAGGGTCAGCCCCAGCATTTT	CASSLFRGQGQPQHF